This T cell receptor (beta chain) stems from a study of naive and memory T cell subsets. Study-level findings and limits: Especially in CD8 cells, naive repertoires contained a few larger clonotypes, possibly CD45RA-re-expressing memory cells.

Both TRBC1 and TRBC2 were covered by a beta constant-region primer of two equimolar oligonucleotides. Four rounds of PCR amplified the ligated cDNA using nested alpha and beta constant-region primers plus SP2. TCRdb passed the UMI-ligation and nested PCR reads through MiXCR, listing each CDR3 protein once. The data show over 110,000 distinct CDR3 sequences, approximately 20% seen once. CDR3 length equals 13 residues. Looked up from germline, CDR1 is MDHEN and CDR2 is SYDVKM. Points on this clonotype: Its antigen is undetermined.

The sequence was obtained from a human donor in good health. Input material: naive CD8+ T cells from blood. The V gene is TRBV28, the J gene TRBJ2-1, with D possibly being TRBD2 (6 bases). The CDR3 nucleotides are TGTGCGATCCGCTCGGGAGCAGCCAATGAGCAGTTCTTC. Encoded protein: CAIRSGAANEQFF.